One and the same sample provided the 10 T cell receptor beta chains below, sequenced in a study of T cell responses to AZD1222 COVID-19 vaccine. Assay used: immunoSEQ multiplex PCR; TCRdb lists only in-frame clones, some missing. The sample holds roughly 150,000 clones, approximately 94% seen once. The input for sequencing was peripheral blood, taken on day 0 of AZD1222 vaccination. Every receptor here comes from an adult in good health.

Regarding this clone: Other DNA sequences of this sample code for an identical CDR3. The chain links TRBV2 to TRBJ1-5; 9 bases map to TRBD1. The CDR3 sequence is 14 residues long. Germline CDR1 SNHLY, CDR2 FYNNEI. Germline trimming cut 6 bases from V and 7 bases from J; bases unmatched to any gene: 7. Here the CDR3 DNA reads TGTGCCAGCAGCCTACAGGGGGCAGGCCAGCCCCAGCATTTT. Its translation: CASSLQGAGQPQHF. The full variable domain, rest sourced from reference TRBV2 and TRBJ1-5, is EPEVTQTPSHQVTQMGQEVILRCVPISNHLYFYWYRQILGQKVEFLVSFYNNEISEKSEIFDDQFSVERPDGSNFTLKIRSTKLEDSAMYFCASSLQGAGQPQHFGDGTRLSIL.

This chain joins TRBV23-1 and TRBJ1-1; weak D call: TRBD1 (5 bases). TRBV23-1 is designated an ORF whose function remains uncertain. V lost 5 bases to trimming and J lost 5 bases, with 24 bases between them. The CDR3 contains 17 residues. CDR3 region: CASSSQRKRAGNTEAFF. DNA for the CDR3: TGCGCCAGCAGTTCTCAAAGGAAACGTGCAGGGAATACTGAAGCTTTCTTT.

For the CDR3, the DNA is TGTGCCAGCAGTCCCTCGGGATTGAACACTGAAGCTTTCTTT. Translated, it gives CASSPSGLNTEAFF. This chain uses TRBV6-5 with TRBJ1-1; D not certain. The length of the CDR3 is 14 residues. Germline V lookup: CDR1 MNHEY, CDR2 SVGAGI. Trimming took 5 bases from V and 0 from J, leaving 10 bases between them.

The V gene is TRBV6-2 or TRBV6-3, the J gene TRBJ2-1; 7 bases are a match to TRBD1. The germline gives CDR1 MNHEY, CDR2 SVGEGT. The CDR3 has 14 amino acids. The V segment lost 2 bases and the J segment 6 bases; nucleotides outside the gene matches: 4. The chain's CDR3 is CASSYRDSFNEQFF. The CDR3 bases are TGTGCCAGCAGTTACCGGGACAGTTTCAATGAGCAGTTCTTC.

CDR3 region: CASSPRLAGGRTDTQYF. CDR3 coding DNA: TGTGCCAGCAGCCCGCGACTAGCGGGGGGGCGAACAGATACGCAGTATTTT. The gene calls are TRBV5-6 and TRBJ2-3; 14 nucleotides align to TRBD2. Germline V gives CDR1 SGHDT, CDR2 YYEEEE. Trimming removed 4 bases from V and 3 bases from J; junction bases left unmatched: 7. The CDR3 is 17 residues long.

The gene calls are TRBV29-1 and TRBJ2-3; 14 nucleotides line up with TRBD2. The CDR3 contains 16 residues. The germline V gene has CDR1 SQVTM and CDR2 ANQGSEA. Trimming at V came to 1 base and at J to 6 bases, leaving 6 bases not matched to a gene. CDR3 protein: CSVEVGLAGERDTQYF. In DNA form, the CDR3 reads TGCAGCGTTGAAGTGGGACTAGCGGGAGAGAGGGATACGCAGTATTTT.

The chain couples TRBV20-1 to TRBJ2-1; D is unclear. The CDR3 spans 11 residues. Deletions cut 5 bases from V and 8 bases from J, with 10 bases between. Germline CDR1 is DFQATT and CDR2 is SNEGSKA (reference sequence). Here the CDR3 DNA reads TGCAGTGCTCTAAGCTGGGATGAGCAGTTCTTC. Encoded protein: CSALSWDEQFF.

This clone was detected only once. The chain couples TRBV7-2 to TRBJ2-7; D may be TRBD1 (5 bases). The CDR3 sequence is 14 residues long. CDR1 and CDR2 from the germline V gene are SGHTA and FQGNSA. The V and J ends lost 0 bases and 3 bases respectively, with 9 bases between them. CDR3 sequence reads: CASSLAWGGYEQYF. The CDR3 bases are TGTGCCAGCAGCTTAGCGTGGGGCGGCTACGAGCAGTACTTC.

The J gene is TRBJ1-5, the V gene TRBV6-1; possibly TRBD1 for D (6 bases). Between the trimmed V and J ends, which lost 3 bases and 5 bases, there was a span of 17 bases. The CDR3 totals 16 residues. Germline CDR1 reads MNHNS; CDR2 reads SASEGT. CDR3 DNA: TGTGCCAGCAGTGAGATCGGACAGCAGGGAGATCAGCCCCAGCATTTT. This sequence encodes CASSEIGQQGDQPQHF.

The chain has TRBV9 and TRBJ2-1; D not certain. The CDR3 totals 15 residues. CDR1 SGDLS and CDR2 YYNGEE come from the germline V gene. V lost 0 bases and J lost 4, with 11 bases in between. The CDR3 sequence: CASSVGQSNYNEQFF. Written as DNA, the CDR3 is TGTGCCAGCAGCGTAGGGCAGAGTAATTACAATGAGCAGTTCTTC.